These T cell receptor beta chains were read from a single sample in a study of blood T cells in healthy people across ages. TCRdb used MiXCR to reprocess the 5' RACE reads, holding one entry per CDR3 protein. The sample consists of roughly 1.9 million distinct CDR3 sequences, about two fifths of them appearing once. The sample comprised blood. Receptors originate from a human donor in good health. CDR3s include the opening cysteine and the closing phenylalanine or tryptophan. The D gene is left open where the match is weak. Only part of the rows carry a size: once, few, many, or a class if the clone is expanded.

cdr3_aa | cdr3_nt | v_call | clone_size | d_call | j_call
CSAQGDNSPLHF | TGCAGTGCTCAGGGAGATAATTCACCCCTCCACTTT | TRBV20-1 | - | - | TRBJ1-6
CASSQDLVSGYEQYF | TGCGCCAGCAGCCAAGATTTAGTCAGCGGCTACGAGCAGTACTTC | TRBV4-3 | - | - | TRBJ2-7
CASSLTGLGDYEQYF | TGTGCCAGCAGCTTGACAGGCTTGGGGGACTACGAGCAGTACTTC | TRBV9 | few | - | TRBJ2-7
CASSFSRGYTKNIQYF | TGTGCCAGCAGTTTTTCCAGGGGGTATACCAAAAACATTCAGTACTTC | TRBV28 | few | TRBD1 | TRBJ2-4
CASSPQGGYTEAFF | TGTGCCAGCAGTCCACAGGGTGGGTACACTGAAGCTTTCTTT | TRBV7-2 | many | - | TRBJ1-1
CASSLSRGGETEAFF | TGTGCCAGCAGCTTATCCCGGGGGGGCGAAACTGAAGCTTTCTTT | TRBV7-3 | - | - | TRBJ1-1
CASPSWTAQLYEQYF | TGTGCCAGCCCATCCTGGACAGCTCAGCTCTACGAGCAGTACTTC | TRBV18 | - | - | TRBJ2-7
CASSSRDRKKGTQYF | TGTGCCAGCAGTAGCCGGGACAGGAAGAAGGGGACCCAGTACTTC | TRBV27 | - | TRBD1 | TRBJ2-5
CASSQQFTRDQPQHF | TGCGCCAGCAGCCAACAATTTACGCGGGATCAGCCCCAGCATTTT | TRBV4-1 | - | - | TRBJ1-5
CASSSLLGAPRAGELFF | TGCGCCAGCTCCTCCTTGTTGGGGGCCCCTAGGGCCGGGGAGCTGTTTTTT | TRBV4-1 | - | - | TRBJ2-2
CASSQALGPTSGCTF | TGCGCCAGCAGCCAAGCGCTGGGGCCGACCTCTGGCTGCACCTTC | TRBV4-1 | - | - | TRBJ1-2
CASGDWGGNQPQHF | TGTGCCAGCGGAGACTGGGGAGGCAATCAGCCCCAGCATTTT | TRBV7-2 | - | - | TRBJ1-5
CASSLGHTEAFF | TGCGCCAGCAGCTTGGGTCACACTGAAGCTTTCTTT | TRBV5-1 | many | - | TRBJ1-1
CASSVAGTAYEQYF | TGTGCCAGCAGCGTAGCGGGGACAGCCTACGAGCAGTACTTC | TRBV9 | few | TRBD1 | TRBJ2-7
CASSLYVGLSYNEQFF | TGTGCCAGCAGCTTATATGTGGGATTATCCTACAATGAGCAGTTCTTC | TRBV7-9 | few | - | TRBJ2-1
CSARGDFVGDGYTF | TGCAGTGCTAGGGGGGACTTCGTGGGGGATGGCTACACCTTC | TRBV20-1 | - | - | TRBJ1-2
CASSPRMISTDTQYF | TGCGCCAGCAGCCCCCGGATGATATCCACAGATACGCAGTATTTT | TRBV5-1 | - | - | TRBJ2-3
CASSRDEKLFF | TGTGCCAGCAGCCGAGACGAAAAACTGTTTTTT | TRBV7-2 | - | - | TRBJ1-4
CAIKDGTKRSNYGYTF | TGTGCCATCAAGGATGGGACAAAAAGATCTAACTATGGCTACACCTTC | TRBV10-3 | few | - | TRBJ1-2
CASSLEAGWVNEQFF | TGTGCCAGCAGCTTAGAGGCAGGGTGGGTCAATGAGCAGTTCTTC | TRBV11-2 | - | - | TRBJ2-1
CASSFVPVRGNTEAFF | TGTGCCAGCAGCTTTGTCCCGGTCAGGGGAAACACTGAAGCTTTCTTT | TRBV5-4 | few | - | TRBJ1-1
CASSSLTLYNEQFF | TGTGCCAGCAGCTCGTTGACACTTTACAATGAGCAGTTCTTC | TRBV5-6 | few | - | TRBJ2-1
CASTTSARPAQYF | TGTGCCAGTACGACTAGCGCCCGCCCAGCGCAGTATTTT | TRBV27 | few | TRBD2 | TRBJ2-3
CASGSMFGAFF | TGTGCCAGCGGTTCGATGTTTGGAGCTTTCTTT | TRBV6-6 | - | - | TRBJ1-1
CASSVAREKNRNEQFF | TGTGCCAGCAGCGTAGCGAGGGAGAAGAATCGCAATGAGCAGTTCTTC | TRBV9 | - | - | TRBJ2-1
CASRNTGPTNEKLFF | TGTGCCAGCAGGAATACAGGGCCGACTAATGAAAAACTGTTTTTT | TRBV12-3/TRBV12-4 | - | - | TRBJ1-4
CSVEGIQETQYF | TGCAGCGTTGAGGGTATCCAAGAGACCCAGTACTTC | TRBV29-1 | many | - | TRBJ2-5
CASSHLLAVGDTQYF | TGTGCCAGCAGTCACCTGCTCGCGGTCGGAGATACGCAGTATTTT | TRBV6-2/TRBV6-3 | - | - | TRBJ2-3
CASKSAAESTDTQYF | TGTGCCAGCAAGTCGGCAGCCGAAAGCACAGATACGCAGTATTTT | TRBV28 | - | - | TRBJ2-3
CASLKTGDDQPQHF | TGTGCCAGCCTTAAGACAGGGGATGATCAGCCCCAGCATTTT | TRBV12-3/TRBV12-4 | few | TRBD1 | TRBJ1-5
CASSPGGGVYGYTF | TGTGCCAGCAGCCCCGGGGGAGGGGTCTATGGCTACACCTTC | TRBV12-3/TRBV12-4 | few | - | TRBJ1-2
CASSRIAGGITDTQYF | TGTGCCAGCAGCCGAATAGCGGGGGGGATCACAGATACGCAGTATTTT | TRBV7-2 | - | TRBD2 | TRBJ2-3
CASSFHPGQAWRGYTF | TGTGCCAGCAGTTTCCATCCGGGACAGGCTTGGCGAGGCTACACCTTC | TRBV6-2/TRBV6-3 | few | TRBD1 | TRBJ1-2
CASSLASWRVGLADTQYF | TGTGCCAGCAGTTTGGCAAGTTGGAGAGTTGGGTTGGCAGATACGCAGTATTTT | TRBV12-3/TRBV12-4 | - | - | TRBJ2-3
CASRPVGDTQYF | TGTGCCAGCAGACCGGTGGGAGATACGCAGTATTTT | TRBV2 | - | - | TRBJ2-3